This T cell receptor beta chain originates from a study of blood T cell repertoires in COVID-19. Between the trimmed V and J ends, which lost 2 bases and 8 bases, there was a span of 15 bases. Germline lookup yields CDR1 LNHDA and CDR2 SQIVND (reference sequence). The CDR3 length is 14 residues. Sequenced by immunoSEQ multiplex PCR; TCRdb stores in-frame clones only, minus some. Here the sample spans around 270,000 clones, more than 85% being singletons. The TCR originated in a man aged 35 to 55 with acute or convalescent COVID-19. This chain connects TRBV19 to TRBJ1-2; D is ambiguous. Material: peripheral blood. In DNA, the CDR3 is TGTGCCAGTAGTATACTCCAAAACGGCGGCGGCTACACCTTC. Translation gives CASSILQNGGGYTF. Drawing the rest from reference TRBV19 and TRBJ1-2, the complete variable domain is DGGITQSPKYLFRKEGQNVTLSCEQNLNHDAMYWYRQDPGQGLRLIYYSQIVNDFQKGDIAEGYSVSREKKESFPLTVTSAQKNPTAFYLCASSILQNGGGYTFGSGTRLTVV.